This T cell receptor (beta chain) was documented in a study of cytomegalovirus exposure and HLA in healthy donors. Worth noting for this clone: Its antigen is not known.

The length of the CDR3 is 15 residues. CDR1 and CDR2 from the germline V gene are LNHDA and SQIVND (reference sequence). V lost 6 bases, J lost 6 bases, and 6 bases stayed unmatched. Study results and limitations: Clonal expansion, a later analysis showed, was greater in HLA-associated TCR beta chains than in equally common others. Most subjects' HLA-A and HLA-B alleles were reportedly predicted from TCR beta sequences. No immune exposure information besides CMV serostatus was available.

13 Jbeta primers and 60 Vbeta primers were used for the PCR. The table came from immunoSEQ multiplex PCR; TCRdb's copy has only in-frame clones and leaves some out. The repertoire holds fewer than 250,000 clones, 60% to 85% seen once, with around 1.6% in the top ten. There were likely unrecorded immune exposures, though donors were nominally healthy when sampled. The gene calls are TRBV19 and TRBJ2-1, with 12 bases lining up with TRBD1. The sequenced sample was PBMCs. The receptor was isolated from a woman aged 18-29 years in good health and CMV-seronegative. CDR3 amino acids: CASSHRDRGPNEQFF. Written as DNA, the CDR3 is TGTGCCAGTAGCCACCGGGACAGGGGGCCCAATGAGCAGTTCTTC.